This T cell receptor (beta chain) was documented in a study of cytomegalovirus exposure and HLA in healthy donors. Overall study results and limits: Indistinguishable V segments such as TRBV6-2 and TRBV6-3 were excluded. For TCR beta chains, V- and J-gene trimming was later linked to a missense DCLRE1C variant.

PCR primers comprised 60 Vbeta and 13 Jbeta primers. Measured with immunoSEQ multiplex PCR; TCRdb has only the in-frame clones, and not every one. In the table there are some 150,000 clones, about three quarters of which are singletons. Remarks on this clone: Its cognate antigen is unknown.

As for the donors, each was a healthy bone marrow donor. V shed 5 bases, J shed 5 bases, and the junction held 9 bases outside the gene matches. This CDR3 is built from 15 residues. Germline CDR1 reads SEHNR; CDR2 reads FQNEAQ (reference sequence). V and J are TRBV7-9 and TRBJ2-1; 7 bases map to TRBD1. Specimen: PBMCs. This sequence was found in a woman aged 25 to 39 in good health and CMV-seronegative. The CDR3: CASSPLPGQNNEQFF. In nucleotides, the CDR3 is TGTGCCAGCAGCCCACTCCCGGGACAGAACAATGAGCAGTTCTTC.